This T cell receptor (beta chain) was sequenced for a study of brain T cells in children with intractable seizures. Surgery cases with the highest brain T cell transcript signatures were chosen for sequencing. Patients received at least one anti-epileptic drug before surgery. Sequencing used immunoSEQ multiplex PCR; TCRdb keeps in-frame clones, though not all of them. The sample has tens of thousands of clones, approximately 94% seen once; the top ten hold 5% to 7%. Study observations and caveats: Patients' HCMV serostatus was unknown; virus specificity rests on CDR3 similarity alone.

A remark on this clone: Its cognate antigen is unknown.

This material consisted of peripheral blood, taken at surgery. The TCR originated in a boy aged 5 to 17 with focal cortical dysplasia and intractable seizures.

Written as DNA, the CDR3 is TGTGCCAGCAGTGAAGACGGGGGAGGCAATCAGCCCCAGCATTTT. Translation: CASSEDGGGNQPQHF. The chain recombines TRBV6-1 with TRBJ1-5, with D perhaps TRBD1 (5 bases). Trimming left V 1 base short and J 2 bases short, with 9 bases between. This CDR3 has 15 residues. The germline gives CDR1 MNHNS, CDR2 SASEGT.